The 27 T cell receptor beta chains below were found in one sample sequenced in a study of blood T cell repertoires in COVID-19. Some clones are missing from TCRdb's copy, which holds only in-frame ones; the method was immunoSEQ multiplex PCR. The sample consists of roughly 300,000 clones, 80% to 90% of them appearing once. The sample was PBMCs or T cells enriched from blood (not recorded which). These receptors were collected from a woman between 25 and 40 years old who had recovered from COVID-19.

The J gene is TRBJ2-3, the V gene TRBV2; perhaps TRBD2 as D (5 bases). CDR3 length: 12 amino acids. The germline V and J ends were trimmed by 8 bases and 3 bases, with 9 bases remaining between them. Germline V lookup: CDR1 SNHLY, CDR2 FYNNEI. CDR3 nucleotides: TGTGCCAGCGCCCTAGCTACAGATACGCAGTATTTT. Translated: CASALATDTQYF. Full variable domain (outside the CDR3, taken from reference TRBV2 and TRBJ2-3): EPEVTQTPSHQVTQMGQEVILRCVPISNHLYFYWYRQILGQKVEFLVSFYNNEISEKSEIFDDQFSVERPDGSNFTLKIRSTKLEDSAMYFCASALATDTQYFGPGTRLTVL.

The chain joins TRBV5-4 to TRBJ2-5; 12 nucleotides align to TRBD1. The CDR3 sequence is 16 residues long. Germline CDR1 SGHNT, CDR2 YYREEE (reference sequence). The trim removed 4 bases at V and 1 base at J, leaving 5 bases unmatched. Here the CDR3 reads CASSLGTGGLQETQYF. CDR3 bases: TGTGCCAGCAGCCTTGGGACAGGGGGCCTCCAAGAGACCCAGTACTTC.

The CDR3 reads CASSLQAGAIYEQYF. CDR3 coding DNA: TGTGCCAGCAGCTTACAAGCGGGGGCCATATACGAGCAGTACTTC. V and J are TRBV13 and TRBJ2-7, with 8 bases aligning to TRBD2. CDR1 is PRHDT, CDR2 FYEKMQ, per germline (reference sequence). V was pared by 2 bases and J by 4 bases, with 7 bases of the junction left unmatched. The CDR3 covers 15 residues.

The chain recombines TRBV2 with TRBJ2-1; D is unclear. The ends were cut back, 7 bases at V and 0 bases at J, with 10 bases in the middle. Per the germline V gene, CDR1 is SNHLY and CDR2 is FYNNEI. The CDR3 extends over 14 amino acids. CDR3 nucleotide sequence: TGTGCCAGCAAACCCCGGAGCTCCTACAATGAGCAGTTCTTC. It yields the protein CASKPRSSYNEQFF.

V usage is TRBV6-2 or TRBV6-3 and J usage is TRBJ2-7; 10 bases map to TRBD2. CDR1 and CDR2 (germline): MNHEY, SVGEGT. The CDR3 loop spans 16 amino acids. V gave up 6 bases and J gave up 0 bases; unmatched junction bases: 8. Here the CDR3 reads CASSPGLAALSYEQYF. The CDR3 region has the DNA TGTGCCAGCAGCCCTGGACTAGCGGCCCTCTCCTACGAGCAGTACTTC.

The V gene is TRBV2, the J gene TRBJ2-7; the match to TRBD2 covers 8 bases. The V gene's germline CDR1 is SNHLY and CDR2 FYNNEI. The CDR3 has 14 amino acids. J lost 5 bases, V lost 6 bases, and 9 bases had no gene match. The CDR3 DNA reads TGTGCCAGCAGGGGACTAGTTTGGCTGGACGAGCAGTACTTC. The encoded protein is CASRGLVWLDEQYF.

This clone appeared a few times. DNA for the CDR3: TGCGCCAGCAGTCCAGGGACAGGGGGGTCACCCCTCCACTTT. This translates into CASSPGTGGSPLHF. The gene calls are TRBV10-2 and TRBJ1-6; 11 bases are a match to TRBD1. This CDR3 comprises 14 residues. CDR1 is WSHSY and CDR2 is SAAADI in the germline V gene. Trimming took 5 bases from V and 10 from J; bases not matched to a gene: 4.

This chain connects TRBV6-1 to TRBJ2-3, with TRBD2 identical over 8 bases. V lost 1 base to trimming and J lost 8 bases; unmatched junction nucleotides: 8. The germline V gene has CDR1 MNHNS and CDR2 SASEGT. CDR3 length: 15 amino acids. In nucleotides, the CDR3 is TGTGCCAGCAGTGAAGGGGCGGGGGGACTTGGTACGCAGTATTTT. This sequence encodes CASSEGAGGLGTQYF.

The chain links TRBV28 to TRBJ1-1; D is undetermined. The CDR3 covers 12 residues. Trimming shortened V by 7 bases and J by 0 bases, and 6 bases separated the two germline ends. Germline CDR1 is MDHEN and CDR2 is SYDVKM. CDR3 in amino acids: CASTVLNTEAFF. The CDR3 DNA is TGTGCCAGCACGGTCTTGAACACTGAAGCTTTCTTT.

The chain links TRBV3-1 (or the pseudogene TRBV3-2) to TRBJ1-1; 9 positions match TRBD1. Trimming cost V 1 base and J 6 bases; bases outside gene matches: 3. The CDR3 runs 14 residues. Germline V gene sequence: CDR1 LGHDT, CDR2 YNNKEL (reference sequence). This chain's CDR3 is CASSQGTGASEAFF. CDR3 bases: TGTGCCAGCAGCCAAGGGACAGGGGCTTCTGAAGCTTTCTTT.

V and J are TRBV27 and TRBJ1-6; possibly TRBD1 for D (6 bases). Germline CDR1 and CDR2: MNHEY and SMNVEV (reference sequence). This CDR3 has 14 amino acids. V lost 5 bases and J 7 bases, leaving 12 bases between the germline ends. The CDR3 is CASSARGGNSPLHF. Here the CDR3 DNA reads TGTGCCAGCAGTGCCAGGGGTGGCAATTCACCCCTCCACTTT.

The genes are TRBV19 and TRBJ2-2; 8 bases fit TRBD1. V trimming: 5 bases; J trimming: 7 bases; junction bases outside the gene matches: 9. Germline values: CDR1 LNHDA, CDR2 SQIVND (reference sequence). The CDR3 covers 15 residues. CDR3 in DNA: TGTGCCAGTAGTGTTCGGACAGGGTTTGGCGGGGAGCTGTTTTTT. Residues: CASSVRTGFGGELFF.

CDR3 sequence reads: CASSLDGRPYNSPLHF. The DNA for the CDR3 is TGCGCCAGCAGCTTGGATGGGCGACCCTATAATTCACCCCTCCACTTT. The chain has TRBV5-1 and TRBJ1-6, with D unclear. Trimming left V 0 bases short and J 2 bases short, with 9 bases between. Germline CDR1 SGHRS, CDR2 YFSETQ. The CDR3 sequence is 16 residues long. The whole variable domain, remainder taken from reference TRBV5-1 and TRBJ1-6, is KAGVTQTPRYLIKTRGQQVTLSCSPISGHRSVSWYQQTPGQGLQFLFEYFSETQRNKGNFPGRFSGRQFSNSRSEMNVSTLELGDSALYLCASSLDGRPYNSPLHFGNGTRLTVT.

This rearrangement joins TRBV7-2 to TRBJ1-5, with 9 positions matching TRBD1. Germline loops: CDR1 SGHTA, CDR2 FQGNSA. With 4 bases clipped from V and 4 bases from J, the junction kept 5 bases outside the gene matches. The CDR3 extends over 15 amino acids. This CDR3 is CASSWEGQGNQPQHF. The CDR3, as DNA: TGTGCCAGCAGCTGGGAGGGACAGGGAAATCAGCCCCAGCATTTT.

Notes on this clone: The sample has other DNA sequences that encode this CDR3 too. The V and J genes are TRBV7-9 and TRBJ1-5, with TRBD1 matching 8 bases. From germline, CDR1 is SEHNR and CDR2 FQNEAQ (reference sequence). Trimming took 8 bases from V and 5 from J; bases not matched to a gene: 5. The CDR3 has 13 amino acids. CDR3: CASSKTGDQPQHF. The CDR3 DNA follows: TGTGCCAGCTCAAAGACAGGGGATCAGCCCCAGCATTTT. Together with reference TRBV7-9 and TRBJ1-5, the CDR3 gives the full variable domain: DTGVSQNPRHKITKRGQNVTFRCDPISEHNRLYWYRQTLGQGPEFLTYFQNEAQLEKSRLLSDRFSAERPKGSFSTLEIQRTEQGDSAMYLCASSKTGDQPQHFGDGTRLSIL.

The J gene is TRBJ1-1, the V gene TRBV11-2; a weak D match, TRBD1 (6 bases). This CDR3 has 15 residues. Germline V gene data show CDR1 as SGHAT and CDR2 as FQNNGV. V lost 2 bases and J 3 bases, leaving 13 bases between the germline ends. The CDR3 region has the DNA TGTGCCAGCAGCTTAAGCGAGGGGGTTTACACTGAAGCTTTCTTT. This gives the protein CASSLSEGVYTEAFF. Full variable domain (outside the CDR3, taken from reference TRBV11-2 and TRBJ1-1): EAGVAQSPRYKIIEKRQSVAFWCNPISGHATLYWYQQILGQGPKLLIQFQNNGVVDDSQLPKDRFSAERLKGVDSTLKIQPAKLEDSAVYLCASSLSEGVYTEAFFGQGTRLTVV.

V usage is TRBV10-3 and J usage is TRBJ2-7, with 8 nucleotides matching TRBD1. V lost 4 bases and J lost 5; bases outside the gene matches: 7. The length of the CDR3 is 14 residues. The germline V gene has CDR1 ENHRY and CDR2 SYGVKD. CDR3 sequence reads: CAISARGQGDEQYF. CDR3 DNA sequence: TGTGCCATCAGTGCCAGGGGGCAGGGTGACGAGCAGTACTTC.

This clone has a single count. The J gene is TRBJ2-7, the V gene TRBV11-1, with TRBD1 matching 7 bases. The trim removed 7 bases at V and 2 bases at J, leaving 8 bases unmatched. Germline V CDR1 and CDR2: SGHAT, FQDESV (reference sequence). The length of the CDR3 is 14 residues. Written as DNA, the CDR3 is TGTGCCAGCACCCGGGACAGAGGGACCTACGAGCAGTACTTC. This sequence encodes CASTRDRGTYEQYF. Using reference TRBV11-1 and TRBJ2-7 for the parts outside the CDR3, the full variable domain is EAEVAQSPRYKITEKSQAVAFWCDPISGHATLYWYRQILGQGPELLVQFQDESVVDDSQLPKDRFSAERLKGVDSTLKIQPAELGDSAMYLCASTRDRGTYEQYFGPGTRLTVT.

The genes are TRBV6-1 and TRBJ2-3, with 7 bases matching TRBD2. CDR3 length: 16 amino acids. Looked up from germline, CDR1 is MNHNS and CDR2 is SASEGT. Trimming at V came to 4 bases and at J to 3 bases, leaving 10 bases not matched to a gene. DNA of the CDR3: TGTGCCAGCAGTGTCGTAGGGCGGGGGTTTACAGATACGCAGTATTTT. As protein: CASSVVGRGFTDTQYF.

The V and J genes are TRBV5-1 and TRBJ1-6; D is unresolved. The V gene's germline CDR1 is SGHRS and CDR2 YFSETQ. The V end lost 4 bases, the J end lost 10 bases, and 18 bases lay between the germline ends. The CDR3 contains 15 residues. The CDR3 loop reads CASSLAVGEGSPLHF. The CDR3 region has the DNA TGCGCCAGCAGCCTGGCGGTTGGAGAAGGATCACCCCTCCACTTT.

The CDR3 DNA reads TGCGCCAGCAGGGGGCTTGGAAATCAGCCCCAGCATTTT. It encodes CASRGLGNQPQHF. This chain links TRBV4-1 with TRBJ1-5; D is possibly TRBD1 (5 bases). The CDR3 loop spans 13 amino acids. Germline values: CDR1 MGHRA, CDR2 YSYEKL. Deletions cut 6 bases from V and 4 bases from J, with 10 bases between.

The chain has TRBV18 and TRBJ1-4; D may be TRBD1 (6 bases). This CDR3 is built from 16 residues. V lost 2 bases, J lost 7 bases, and 17 bases lay in between. The germline V gene has CDR1 KGHSH and CDR2 LQKENI. Written as DNA, the CDR3 is TGTGCCAGCTCACCAGTTTTCGGGGGGCCTGGTGAAAAACTGTTTTTT. Translated, it gives CASSPVFGGPGEKLFF. The entire variable domain, with the rest obtained from reference TRBV18 and TRBJ1-4, is as follows: NAGVMQNPRHLVRRRGQEARLRCSPMKGHSHVYWYRQLPEEGLKFMVYLQKENIIDESGMPKERFSAEFPKEGPSILRIQQVVRGDSAAYFCASSPVFGGPGEKLFFGSGTQLSVL.

The chain joins TRBV11-3 to TRBJ2-5; D is possibly TRBD2 (5 bases). This CDR3 is 13 amino acids long. CDR1 and CDR2 (germline): SGHNT, YENEEA. Trimming pared 5 bases from V and 3 bases from J, leaving 10 bases between. The CDR3 loop is CASSRLEEETQYF. CDR3 bases: TGTGCCAGCAGCCGTTTGGAGGAAGAGACCCAGTACTTC.

This CDR3 reads CASSQGALDTSTDTQYF. DNA for the CDR3: TGTGCCAGCAGCCAAGGGGCCTTAGATACTAGCACAGATACGCAGTATTTT. This chain uses TRBV3-1 (or the pseudogene TRBV3-2) with TRBJ2-3; no clear D. This CDR3 has 17 residues. Germline V gene lookup returns CDR1 LGHDT and CDR2 YNNKEL (reference sequence). The V end lost 1 base, the J end lost 0 bases, and 14 bases lay between the germline ends.

The chain carries TRBV28 and TRBJ1-4, with TRBD1 as a possible D gene (6 bases). CDR3 size: 14 residues. Looked up from germline, CDR1 is MDHEN and CDR2 is SYDVKM. V was trimmed by 4 bases and J by 7 bases, leaving 13 bases between them. In nucleotides, the CDR3 is TGTGCCAGCAGTTCAGGGGTCCAATTTGAAAAACTGTTTTTT. Protein sequence: CASSSGVQFEKLFF.

The chain couples TRBV7-9 to TRBJ1-2; D is ambiguous. Germline CDR1 and CDR2: SEHNR and FQNEAQ (reference sequence). There are 14 residues in the CDR3. V gave up 1 base and J gave up 0 bases, with 6 bases separating them. The CDR3 coding sequence is TGTGCCAGCAGCTTAGGGCAAGCTAACTATGGCTACACCTTC. Translation gives CASSLGQANYGYTF.

The chain couples TRBV5-1 to TRBJ1-3; the D is unclear. The V gene's germline CDR1 is SGHRS and CDR2 YFSETQ. The CDR3 runs 13 residues. Trimming shortened V by 4 bases and J by 3 bases, and 8 bases separated the two germline ends. In DNA, the CDR3 is TGCGCCAGCAGCCCGGGAGTTGGAAACACCATATATTTT. Its protein product is CASSPGVGNTIYF.